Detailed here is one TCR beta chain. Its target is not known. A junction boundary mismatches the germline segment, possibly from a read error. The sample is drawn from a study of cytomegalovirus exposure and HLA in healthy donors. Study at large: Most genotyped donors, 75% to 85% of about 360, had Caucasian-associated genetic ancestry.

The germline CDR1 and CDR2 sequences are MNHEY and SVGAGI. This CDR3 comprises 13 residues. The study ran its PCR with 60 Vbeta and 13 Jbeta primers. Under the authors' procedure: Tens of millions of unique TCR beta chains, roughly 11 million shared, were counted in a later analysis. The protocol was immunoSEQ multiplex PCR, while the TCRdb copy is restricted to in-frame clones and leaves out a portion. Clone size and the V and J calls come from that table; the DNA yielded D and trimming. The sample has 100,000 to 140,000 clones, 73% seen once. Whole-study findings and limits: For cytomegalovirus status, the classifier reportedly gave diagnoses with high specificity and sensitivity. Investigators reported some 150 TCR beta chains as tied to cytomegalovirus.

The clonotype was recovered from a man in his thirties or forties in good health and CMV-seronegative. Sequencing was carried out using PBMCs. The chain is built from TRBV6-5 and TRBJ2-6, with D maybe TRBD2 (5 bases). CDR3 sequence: CASRDAGANVLTF. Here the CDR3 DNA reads TGTGCCAGCCGGGATGCTGGAGCCAACGTCCTGACTTTC.